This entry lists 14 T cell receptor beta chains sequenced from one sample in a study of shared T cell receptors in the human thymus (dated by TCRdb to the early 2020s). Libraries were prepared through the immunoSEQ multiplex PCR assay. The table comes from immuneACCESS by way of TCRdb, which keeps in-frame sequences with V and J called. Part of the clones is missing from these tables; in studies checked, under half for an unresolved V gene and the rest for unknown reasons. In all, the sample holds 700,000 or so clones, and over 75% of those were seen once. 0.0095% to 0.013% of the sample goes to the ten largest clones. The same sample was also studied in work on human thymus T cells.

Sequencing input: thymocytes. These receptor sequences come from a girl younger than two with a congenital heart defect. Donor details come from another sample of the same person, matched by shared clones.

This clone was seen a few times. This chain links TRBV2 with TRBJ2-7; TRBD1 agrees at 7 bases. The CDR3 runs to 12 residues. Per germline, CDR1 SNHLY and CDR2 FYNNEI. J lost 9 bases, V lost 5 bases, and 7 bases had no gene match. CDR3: CASSTTGAWQYF. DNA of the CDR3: TGTGCCAGCAGTACAACAGGGGCGTGGCAGTACTTC.

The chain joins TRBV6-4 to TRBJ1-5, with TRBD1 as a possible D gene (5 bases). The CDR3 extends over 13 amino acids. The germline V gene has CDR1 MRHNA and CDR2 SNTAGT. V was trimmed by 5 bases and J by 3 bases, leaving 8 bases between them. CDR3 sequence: CASSQGPNQPQHF. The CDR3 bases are TGTGCCAGCAGTCAGGGTCCCAATCAGCCCCAGCATTTT.

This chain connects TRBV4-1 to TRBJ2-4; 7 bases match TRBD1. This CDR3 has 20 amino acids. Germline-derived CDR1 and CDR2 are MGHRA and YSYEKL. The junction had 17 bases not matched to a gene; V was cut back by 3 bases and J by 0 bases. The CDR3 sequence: CASSHILNIRDSLAKNIQYF. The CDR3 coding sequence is TGCGCCAGCAGCCACATACTAAATATCCGGGACAGTTTAGCCAAAAACATTCAGTACTTC.

The CDR3 protein is CASSYSCCTIYF. DNA for the CDR3: TGTGCCAGCAGTTACTCCTGTTGCACCATATATTTT. V is TRBV6-5 and J is TRBJ1-3, with D unclear. Trimming took off 0 bases at V and 9 bases at J, with 6 bases between the two ends. Germline V lookup: CDR1 MNHEY, CDR2 SVGAGI. The CDR3 length is 12 residues.

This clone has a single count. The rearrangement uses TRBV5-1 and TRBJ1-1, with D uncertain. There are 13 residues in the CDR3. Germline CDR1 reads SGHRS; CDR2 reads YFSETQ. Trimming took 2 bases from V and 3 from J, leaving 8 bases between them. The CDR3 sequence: CASSFYQDTEAFF. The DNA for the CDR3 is TGCGCCAGCAGCTTTTACCAGGACACTGAAGCTTTCTTT.

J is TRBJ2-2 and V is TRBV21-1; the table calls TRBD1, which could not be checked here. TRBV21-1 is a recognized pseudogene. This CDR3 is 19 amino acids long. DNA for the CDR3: TGTGCCAGCGGGAGTACAGGGGCTACCGAGGTGGACTACACCGGGGAGCTGTTTTTT. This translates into CASGSTGATEVDYTGELFF.

This CDR3 is CASSQVGFRGFPEANYGYTF. Written as DNA, the CDR3 is TGTGCCAGCAGCCAAGTCGGGTTCCGGGGATTTCCCGAAGCTAACTATGGCTACACCTTC. This rearrangement joins TRBV14 to TRBJ1-2; unclear D gene. The CDR3 has 20 residues. Per the germline V gene, CDR1 is SGHDN and CDR2 is FVKESK. Trimming pared 1 base from V and 0 bases from J, leaving 24 bases between. The whole variable domain, remainder taken from reference TRBV14 and TRBJ1-2, is EAGVTQFPSHSVIEKGQTVTLRCDPISGHDNLYWYRRVMGKEIKFLLHFVKESKQDESGMPNNRFLAERTGGTYSTLKVQPAELEDSGVYFCASSQVGFRGFPEANYGYTFGSGTRLTVV.

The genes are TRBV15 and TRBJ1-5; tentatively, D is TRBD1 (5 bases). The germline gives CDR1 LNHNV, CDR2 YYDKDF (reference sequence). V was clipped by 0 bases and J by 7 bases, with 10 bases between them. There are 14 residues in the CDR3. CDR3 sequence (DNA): TGTGCCACCAGCAGAGATTTCGGGGGGCAGCCCCAGCATTTT. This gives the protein CATSRDFGGQPQHF. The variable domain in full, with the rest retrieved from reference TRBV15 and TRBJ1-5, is DAMVIQNPRYQVTQFGKPVTLSCSQTLNHNVMYWYQQKSSQAPKLLFHYYDKDFNNEADTPDNFQSRRPNTSFCFLDIRSPGLGDTAMYLCATSRDFGGQPQHFGDGTRLSIL.

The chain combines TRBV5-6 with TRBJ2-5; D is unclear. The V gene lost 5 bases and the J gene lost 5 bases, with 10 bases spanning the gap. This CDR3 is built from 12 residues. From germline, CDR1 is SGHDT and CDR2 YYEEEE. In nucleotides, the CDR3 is TGTGCCAGCAGTCGGGTCTGGGAGACCCAGTACTTC. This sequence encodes CASSRVWETQYF.

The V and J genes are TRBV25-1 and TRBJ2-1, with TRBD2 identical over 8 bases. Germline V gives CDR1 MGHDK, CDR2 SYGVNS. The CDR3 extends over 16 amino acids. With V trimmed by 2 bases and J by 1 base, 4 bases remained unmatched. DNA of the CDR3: TGTGCCAGCAGTGAACCGGGGGGGGAATCCTACAATGAGCAGTTCTTC. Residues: CASSEPGGESYNEQFF.

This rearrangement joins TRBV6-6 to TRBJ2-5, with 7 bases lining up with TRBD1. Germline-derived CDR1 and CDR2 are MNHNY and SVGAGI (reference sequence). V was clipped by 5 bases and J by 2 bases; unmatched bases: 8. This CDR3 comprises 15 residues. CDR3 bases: TGTGCCAGCAGTCTCACCGACAGGGCGCAAGAGACCCAGTACTTC. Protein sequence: CASSLTDRAQETQYF.

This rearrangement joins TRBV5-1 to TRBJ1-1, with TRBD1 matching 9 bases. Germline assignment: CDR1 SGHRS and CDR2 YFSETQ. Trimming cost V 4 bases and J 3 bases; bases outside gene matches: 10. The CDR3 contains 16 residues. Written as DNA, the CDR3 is TGCGCCAGCAGCACGGACAGGGGAGTGGGGTACACTGAAGCTTTCTTT. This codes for CASSTDRGVGYTEAFF. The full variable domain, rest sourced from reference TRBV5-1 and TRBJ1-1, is KAGVTQTPRYLIKTRGQQVTLSCSPISGHRSVSWYQQTPGQGLQFLFEYFSETQRNKGNFPGRFSGRQFSNSRSEMNVSTLELGDSALYLCASSTDRGVGYTEAFFGQGTRLTVV.

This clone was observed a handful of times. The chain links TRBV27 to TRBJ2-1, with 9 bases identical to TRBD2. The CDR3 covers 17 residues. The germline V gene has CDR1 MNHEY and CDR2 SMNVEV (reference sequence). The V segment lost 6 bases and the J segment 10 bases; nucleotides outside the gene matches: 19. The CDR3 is CASSNPSGGGGIWEQFF. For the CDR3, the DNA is TGTGCCAGCAGCAACCCTAGTGGCGGGGGGGGCATATGGGAGCAGTTCTTC.

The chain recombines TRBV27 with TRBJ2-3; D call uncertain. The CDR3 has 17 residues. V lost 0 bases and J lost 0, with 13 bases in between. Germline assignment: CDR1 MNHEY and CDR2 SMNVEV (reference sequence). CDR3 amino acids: CASSLSVLRSSTDTQYF. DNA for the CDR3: TGTGCCAGCAGTTTATCGGTTCTGCGGTCGAGCACAGATACGCAGTATTTT.